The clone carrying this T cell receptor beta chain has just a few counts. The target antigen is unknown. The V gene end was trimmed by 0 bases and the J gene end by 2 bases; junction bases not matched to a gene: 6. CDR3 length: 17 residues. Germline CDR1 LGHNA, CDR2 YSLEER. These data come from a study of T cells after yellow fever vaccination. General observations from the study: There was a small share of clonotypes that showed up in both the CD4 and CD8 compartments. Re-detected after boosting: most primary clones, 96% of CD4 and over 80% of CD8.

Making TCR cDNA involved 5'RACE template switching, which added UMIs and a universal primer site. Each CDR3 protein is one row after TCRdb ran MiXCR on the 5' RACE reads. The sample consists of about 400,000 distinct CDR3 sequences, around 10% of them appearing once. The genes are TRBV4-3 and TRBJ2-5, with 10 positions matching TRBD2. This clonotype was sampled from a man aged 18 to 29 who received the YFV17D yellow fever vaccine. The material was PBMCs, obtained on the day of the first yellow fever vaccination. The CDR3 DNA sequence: TGCGCCAGCAGCCAAGATGGGAGCGGGGGGGTTCAAGAGACCCAGTACTTC. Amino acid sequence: CASSQDGSGGVQETQYF.